These 9 T cell receptor beta chains came from one sample sequenced in a study of blood T cell repertoires in COVID-19. Clones were sequenced by immunoSEQ multiplex PCR, and TCRdb holds only the in-frame ones, with some missing. Among 140,000 to 150,000 clones listed, roughly 91% were seen once. Sequencing used peripheral blood. The receptors come from a man in his fifties or sixties with active or convalescent COVID-19.

This chain uses TRBV7-9 with TRBJ2-7, with D possibly TRBD1 on 5 matching bases. Germline V gene lookup returns CDR1 SEHNR and CDR2 FQNEAQ (reference sequence). Trimming cost V 5 bases and J 3 bases, with 11 bases left between them. The length of the CDR3 is 13 residues. The CDR3 nucleotides are TGTGCCAGCAGCCCCAGGGATGGCTACGAGCAGTACTTC. It encodes CASSPRDGYEQYF.

Concerning this clone: Other DNA sequences in this specimen translate into the identical CDR3. This chain joins TRBV6-1 and TRBJ1-3; TRBD1 might be the D (5 bases). CDR1 is MNHNS, CDR2 SASEGT, per germline. The CDR3 runs 14 residues. Trimming stripped 2 bases from V and 1 base from J, with 6 bases between. CDR3 protein: CASSETGSGNTIYF. CDR3 DNA: TGTGCCAGCAGTGAAACAGGATCTGGAAACACCATATATTTT.

The rearrangement uses TRBV7-9 and TRBJ2-3; 10 nucleotides line up with TRBD1. The V gene end was trimmed by 6 bases and the J gene end by 3 bases; junction bases not matched to a gene: 6. Per the germline V gene, CDR1 is SEHNR and CDR2 is FQNEAQ (reference sequence). This CDR3 spans 15 amino acids. The CDR3, as DNA: TGTGCCAGCAGTTCAGGGACAGGGGTTACAGATACGCAGTATTTT. Its translation: CASSSGTGVTDTQYF.

V is TRBV18 and J is TRBJ2-7; 9 positions agree with TRBD1. The germline V gene has CDR1 KGHSH and CDR2 LQKENI. The ends lost 3 bases at V and 4 bases at J; junction bases unmatched: 7. The CDR3 is 15 residues long. The CDR3 here is CASSPTRDRAYEQYF. CDR3 nucleotides: TGTGCCAGCTCACCCACCAGGGACAGGGCTTACGAGCAGTACTTC.

The chain is built from TRBV28 and TRBJ1-2, with a weak D call TRBD1 (6 bases). V dropped 6 bases and J dropped 5 bases, with 22 bases sitting between them. CDR3 length: 16 residues. From germline, CDR1 is MDHEN and CDR2 SYDVKM. CDR3 sequence: CASRKVGQTYGYGYTF. The CDR3 region has the DNA TGTGCCAGCAGGAAAGTCGGACAGACTTACGGGTATGGCTACACCTTC.

The chain joins TRBV9 to TRBJ2-2; possible D gene TRBD2, 7 bases. The germline gives CDR1 SGDLS, CDR2 YYNGEE. This CDR3 is built from 16 residues. V lost 4 bases and J lost 5, with 18 bases in between. For the CDR3, the DNA is TGTGCCAGCAGCTCCCCCCGGGGGGCGCGAACCGGGGAGCTGTTTTTT. Its protein is CASSSPRGARTGELFF.

This rearrangement joins TRBV7-2 to TRBJ2-7; TRBD2 agrees at 14 bases. The J segment lost 4 bases and the V segment lost 5 bases, leaving 7 bases of the junction unmatched. Germline CDR1 and CDR2: SGHTA and FQGNSA. This CDR3 is 16 amino acids long. The CDR3 DNA reads as TGTGCCAGCAGCCAGGGACTAGCGGGAGTAGGGTACGAGCAGTACTTC. As protein: CASSQGLAGVGYEQYF.

Details on this clone: In the same sample, other DNA sequences code for this CDR3. The V call is TRBV28, the J call TRBJ2-7; the match to TRBD1 covers 11 bases. CDR3 size: 16 residues. V lost 4 bases to trimming and J lost 3 bases; unmatched junction nucleotides: 8. Looked up from germline, CDR1 is MDHEN and CDR2 is SYDVKM. The CDR3 loop reads CASSYTRTGGFYEQYF. CDR3 coding DNA: TGTGCCAGCAGTTACACCCGGACAGGGGGCTTCTACGAGCAGTACTTC.

The V gene is TRBV28, the J gene TRBJ1-2; tentative D call: TRBD1 (5 bases). V lost 7 bases and J 7 bases, leaving 22 bases between the germline ends. The CDR3 runs 15 residues. Looked up from germline, CDR1 is MDHEN and CDR2 is SYDVKM. The CDR3 nucleotides read TGTGCCAGCACCGGGGGGGACGCCCGGGGGGGTGGCTACACCTTC. Protein sequence: CASTGGDARGGGYTF.